This is a list of T cell receptor beta chains from one sample in a study of blood T cell repertoires in COVID-19. Data came from immunoSEQ multiplex PCR; TCRdb stores just in-frame clones and leaves some out. The sample carries about 27,000 clones, roughly 90% recorded once. The sequencing input was peripheral blood. These receptors originate from a human donor with active COVID-19. The donor label of this sample is uncertain. The CDR3 runs from the conserved cysteine through the conserved F or W. D genes are given only for firm matches.

V	J	D	CDR3
TRBV5-1	TRBJ2-5	NA	CASKDWEETQYF
TRBV4-3	TRBJ2-5	TRBD2	CASSQGGLAGTETQYF
TRBV6-5	TRBJ1-5	NA	CASRSGATGPQHF
TRBV25-1	TRBJ2-7	TRBD2	CASSGFGRYEQYF
TRBV7-2	TRBJ2-3	TRBD2	CASSLGRGGVVVDTQYF
TRBV12-3/TRBV12-4	TRBJ2-7	NA	CASSLGGDYEQYF
TRBV4-2	TRBJ2-2	TRBD2	CASTPGGSTGELFF
TRBV7-7	TRBJ1-5	NA	CASSPLRTQPQHF
TRBV7-8	TRBJ2-1	NA	CASSLAASWTHEQFF
TRBV5-6	TRBJ2-1	NA	CASRYTGFNEQFF
TRBV12-3/TRBV12-4	TRBJ1-1	NA	CASARGGQPFF
TRBV25-1	TRBJ1-2	NA	CASSDWGGYGYTF
TRBV7-2	TRBJ2-5	NA	CASSGGLRPQETQYF
TRBV6-5	TRBJ2-5	NA	CASRFGSYQETQYF
TRBV5-1	TRBJ2-7	TRBD1	CASSLQGQARGQYF
TRBV7-3	TRBJ2-3	NA	CASSLGSGLARSTDTQYF
TRBV27	TRBJ2-2	NA	CASSLLAGLGTGELFF
TRBV28	TRBJ2-3	TRBD2	CASRLAGVGGTDTQYF
TRBV18	TRBJ2-7	TRBD2	CASSLSGTILSYEQYF
TRBV28	TRBJ2-7	NA	CASSRIGYEQYF
TRBV6-2/TRBV6-3	TRBJ2-1	TRBD2	CASSYGVAGGKEQFF
TRBV6-5	TRBJ1-1	TRBD1	CASNRDSLNTEAFF
TRBV9	TRBJ1-1	NA	CASSGTGIAEAFF
TRBV9	TRBJ2-3	TRBD2	CASSVERGGAVGTDTQYF
TRBV19	TRBJ2-2	TRBD1	CASSMKQGASIGGELFF
TRBV19	TRBJ2-3	NA	CASREGATDTQYF
TRBV5-1	TRBJ2-5	NA	CASSSSGGDFRETQYF
TRBV9	TRBJ2-7	TRBD2	CASSPLADHAYEQYF
TRBV28	TRBJ2-7	NA	CASSPRRDYEQYF